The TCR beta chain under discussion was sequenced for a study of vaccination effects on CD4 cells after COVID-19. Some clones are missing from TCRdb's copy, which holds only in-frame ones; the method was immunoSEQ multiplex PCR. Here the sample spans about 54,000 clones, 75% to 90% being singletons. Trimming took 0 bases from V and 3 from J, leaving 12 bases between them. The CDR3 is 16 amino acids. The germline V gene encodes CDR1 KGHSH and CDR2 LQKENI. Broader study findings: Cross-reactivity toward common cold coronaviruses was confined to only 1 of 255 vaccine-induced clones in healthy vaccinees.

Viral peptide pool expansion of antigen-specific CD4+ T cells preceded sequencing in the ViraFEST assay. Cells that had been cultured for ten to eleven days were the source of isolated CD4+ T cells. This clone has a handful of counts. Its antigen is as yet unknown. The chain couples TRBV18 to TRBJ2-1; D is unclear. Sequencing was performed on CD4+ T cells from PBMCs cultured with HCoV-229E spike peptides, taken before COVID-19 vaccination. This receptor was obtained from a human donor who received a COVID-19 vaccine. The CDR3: CASSPPAALDYNEQFF. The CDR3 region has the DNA TGTGCCAGCTCACCACCGGCGGCCCTGGACTACAATGAGCAGTTCTTC.